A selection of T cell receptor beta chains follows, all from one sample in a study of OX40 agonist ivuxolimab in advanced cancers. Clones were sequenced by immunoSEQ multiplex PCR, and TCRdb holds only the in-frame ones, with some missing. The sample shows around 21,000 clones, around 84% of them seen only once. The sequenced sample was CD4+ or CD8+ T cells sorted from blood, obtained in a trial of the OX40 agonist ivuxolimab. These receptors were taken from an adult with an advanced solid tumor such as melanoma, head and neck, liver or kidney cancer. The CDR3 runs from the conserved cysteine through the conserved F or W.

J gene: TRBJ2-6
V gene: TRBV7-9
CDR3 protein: CASRAGTSSSGANVLTF

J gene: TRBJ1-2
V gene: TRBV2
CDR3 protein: CASRWTDFNYGYTF

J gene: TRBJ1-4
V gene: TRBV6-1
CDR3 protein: CASSDRAGTAGEKLFF

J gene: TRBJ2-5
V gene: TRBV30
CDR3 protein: CAWSLGAGGETQYF

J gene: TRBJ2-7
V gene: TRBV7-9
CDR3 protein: CASSLDEQGYEQYF

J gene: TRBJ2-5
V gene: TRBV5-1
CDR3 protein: CASTFQETQYF

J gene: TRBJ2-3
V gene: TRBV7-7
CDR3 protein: CASSRGGSTDTQYF

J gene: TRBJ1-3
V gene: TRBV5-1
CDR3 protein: CASSLVGGTGNTIYF

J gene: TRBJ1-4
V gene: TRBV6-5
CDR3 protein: CASSSQGSYGEKLFF

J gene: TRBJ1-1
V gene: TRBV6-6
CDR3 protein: CASSYTDRVNTEAFF

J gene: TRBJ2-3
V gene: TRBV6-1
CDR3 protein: CAVQVYLHSDTQYF

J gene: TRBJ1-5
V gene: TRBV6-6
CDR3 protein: CASKVSNQPQHF

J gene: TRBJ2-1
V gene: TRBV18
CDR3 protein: CASSPRQGFSYNEQFF

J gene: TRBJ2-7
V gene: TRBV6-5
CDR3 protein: CASRPGQSPSYEQYF

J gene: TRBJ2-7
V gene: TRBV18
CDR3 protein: CASSLRGGTTYEQYF

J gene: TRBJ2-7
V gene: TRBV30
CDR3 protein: CAWSSGTRGEQYF

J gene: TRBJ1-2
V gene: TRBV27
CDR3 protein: CASSLAGGVRGYTF

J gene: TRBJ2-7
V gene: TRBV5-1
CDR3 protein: CASSLDTGAYEQYF

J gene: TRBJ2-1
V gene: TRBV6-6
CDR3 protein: CASSYGVEGQFF

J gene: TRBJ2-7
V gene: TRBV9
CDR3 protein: CASSPGQGYEQYF

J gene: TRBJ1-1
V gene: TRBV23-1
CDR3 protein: CASSQFPSRGPGTEAFF

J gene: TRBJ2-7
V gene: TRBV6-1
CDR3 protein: CASTRSEGTTYEQYF

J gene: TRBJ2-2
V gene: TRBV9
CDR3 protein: CASSAPDYNTGELFF

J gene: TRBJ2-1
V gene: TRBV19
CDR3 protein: CASRTANYNEQFF

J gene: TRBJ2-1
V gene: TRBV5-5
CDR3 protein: CASSLDSYNEQFF

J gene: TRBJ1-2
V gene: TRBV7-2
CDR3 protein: CASSPVSGVTNYGYTF

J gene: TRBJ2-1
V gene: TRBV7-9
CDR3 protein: CASSPQTGKNYNEQFF

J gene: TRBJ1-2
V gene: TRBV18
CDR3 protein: CASSPSGQPIYGYTF